This T cell receptor (beta chain) is drawn from a study of T-cell memory formation after mild COVID-19. TCRdb processed the 5' RACE reads anew with MiXCR; each CDR3 protein has one entry. The table includes about 360,000 distinct CDR3 sequences, roughly 13% detected once. A word on this clonotype: Its specificity is not known.

The CDR3 is made up of 15 amino acids. V lost 3 bases and J 1 base, leaving 12 bases between the germline ends. Germline CDR1 ENHRY, CDR2 SYGVKD. Study-wide results and caveats: Clones shrinking from day 15 to 85 showed even CD4/CD8 mixes; later expanders tilted CD4+.

The V and J genes are TRBV10-3 and TRBJ1-1; no firm D call. The clonotype comes from a man younger than 35 who had mild COVID-19 (a few samples of this study predate the infection). Cell type and time point are not known. The sequencing sample was made of PBMCs or a T cell subset sorted from them (not recorded which). In nucleotides, the CDR3 is TGTGCCATCAGTGAATCGTCCTTACCGAACACTGAAGCTTTCTTT. Translating gives CAISESSLPNTEAFF.